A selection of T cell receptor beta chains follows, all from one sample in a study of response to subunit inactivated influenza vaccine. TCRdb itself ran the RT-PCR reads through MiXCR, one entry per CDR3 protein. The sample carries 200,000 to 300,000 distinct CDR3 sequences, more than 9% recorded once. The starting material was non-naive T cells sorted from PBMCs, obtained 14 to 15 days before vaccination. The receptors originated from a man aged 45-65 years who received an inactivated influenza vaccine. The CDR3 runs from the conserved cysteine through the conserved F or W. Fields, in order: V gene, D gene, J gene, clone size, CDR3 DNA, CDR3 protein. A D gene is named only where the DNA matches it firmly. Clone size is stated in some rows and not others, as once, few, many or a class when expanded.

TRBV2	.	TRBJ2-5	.	TGTGCCAGCAGTGAAAGGAACCAAGGGTCAGAGACCCAGTACTTC	CASSERNQGSETQYF
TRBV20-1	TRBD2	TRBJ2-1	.	TGCAGTGCTCAAGGACTAGCGGGAGCTTTGGAGCAGTTCTTC	CSAQGLAGALEQFF
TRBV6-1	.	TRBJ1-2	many	TGTGCCAGCAGTGAAACCAGCGTAGGGTTTAATGGCTACACCTTC	CASSETSVGFNGYTF
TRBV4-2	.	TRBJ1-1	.	TGTGCCAGCAGCAAGCAACACGGAGGAAACACTGAAGCTTTCTTT	CASSKQHGGNTEAFF
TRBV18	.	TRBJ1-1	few	TGTGCCAGCTCACCACCTGCTCTGGGGGAACCTGAAGCTTTCTTT	CASSPPALGEPEAFF
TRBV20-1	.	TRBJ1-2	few	TGCAACGGGGGGGCTCCTAACTATGGCTACACCTTC	CNGGAPNYGYTF
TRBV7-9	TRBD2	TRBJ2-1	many	TGTGCCAGCAGCCCTTTAGCGGGAGGACTGCCCTACAATGAGCAGTTCTTC	CASSPLAGGLPYNEQFF
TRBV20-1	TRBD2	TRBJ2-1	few	TGCAGTGCTAGAGTAGCGGGAGTCATTTACAATGAGCAGTTCTTC	CSARVAGVIYNEQFF
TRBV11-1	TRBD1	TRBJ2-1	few	TGTGCCAGCAGCTCGCCTCGGAGGGACAGGGCTCTGGTAAATGAGCAGTTCTTC	CASSSPRRDRALVNEQFF
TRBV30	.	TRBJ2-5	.	TGTGCCTGGAGGGAGGGTTATAGGAGACACCCACCACGAGAGACCCAGTACTTC	CAWREGYRRHPPRETQYF
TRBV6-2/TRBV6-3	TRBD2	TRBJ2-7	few	TGTGCCAGCAGTTTCTATGCGGGAGGGGCCTACGAGCAGTACTTC	CASSFYAGGAYEQYF
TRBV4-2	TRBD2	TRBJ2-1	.	TGTGCCAGCAGCCAAGATGTAGCGGGAGGTCATAGGGAGCAGTTCTTC	CASSQDVAGGHREQFF
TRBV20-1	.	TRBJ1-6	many	TGCAGTGCTAGAGAGCCCGATCGGAATAAAGGACCCCTCCACTTT	CSAREPDRNKGPLHF
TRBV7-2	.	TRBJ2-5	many	TGTGCCAGCAGCTCACAGGCATCCCAAGAGACCCAGTACTTC	CASSSQASQETQYF
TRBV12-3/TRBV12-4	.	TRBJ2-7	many	TGTGCCAGCAGTTTAGGTCTACACGAGCAGTACTTC	CASSLGLHEQYF
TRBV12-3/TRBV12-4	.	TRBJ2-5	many	TGTGCCAGCAGTCAACACGACGTTGGGACCCAGTACTTC	CASSQHDVGTQYF
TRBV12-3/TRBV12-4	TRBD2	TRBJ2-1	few	TGTGCCAGCAGTTTAGGGGCGGGAGGGCCAGATGAGCAGTTCTTC	CASSLGAGGPDEQFF
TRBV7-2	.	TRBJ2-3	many	TGTGCCAGCAGCTTGGGGGGGGCCGACGATACGCAGTATTTT	CASSLGGADDTQYF
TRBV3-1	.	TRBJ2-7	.	TGTGCCAGCAGCCAAGATAGTGGTAGCGATAGGAGCTCCTACGAGCAGTACTTC	CASSQDSGSDRSSYEQYF
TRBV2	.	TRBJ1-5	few	TGTGCCAGCAGGCAGGAAGCCCTGCCCCAGCCCCAGCATTTT	CASRQEALPQPQHF
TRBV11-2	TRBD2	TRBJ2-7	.	TGTGCCAGCAGCAGATCCGGGACTAGCGGAGCCTACGAGCAGTACTTC	CASSRSGTSGAYEQYF
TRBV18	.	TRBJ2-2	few	TGTGCCAGCTCCCAAACGGCGGTCGGGGAGCTGTTTTTT	CASSQTAVGELFF
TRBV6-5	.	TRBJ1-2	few	TGTGCCACCCGGCCCGCTAACTATGGCTACACCTTC	CATRPANYGYTF
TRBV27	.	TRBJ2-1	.	TGTGCCAGCAGTTTATCGATTTGGGACGAGCAGTTCTTC	CASSLSIWDEQFF
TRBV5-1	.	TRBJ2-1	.	TGCGCCAGCAGCATCACCGGGACGTCGAATGAGCAGTTCTTC	CASSITGTSNEQFF
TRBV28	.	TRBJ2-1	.	TGTGCCAGCAGTTTATCGGCTCGGGACGTTCGGAATGAGCAGTTCTTC	CASSLSARDVRNEQFF